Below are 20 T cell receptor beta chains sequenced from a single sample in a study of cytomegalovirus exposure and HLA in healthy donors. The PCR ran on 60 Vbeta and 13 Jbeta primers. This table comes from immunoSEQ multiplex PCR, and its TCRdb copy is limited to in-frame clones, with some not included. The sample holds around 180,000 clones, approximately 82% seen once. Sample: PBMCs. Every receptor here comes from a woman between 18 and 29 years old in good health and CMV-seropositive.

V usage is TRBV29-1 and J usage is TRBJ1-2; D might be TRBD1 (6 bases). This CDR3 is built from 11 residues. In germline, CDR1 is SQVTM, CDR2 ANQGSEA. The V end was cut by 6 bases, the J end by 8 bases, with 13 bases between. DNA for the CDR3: TGCAGCGTCCCAAAGGGGGACGGCTACACCTTC. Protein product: CSVPKGDGYTF.

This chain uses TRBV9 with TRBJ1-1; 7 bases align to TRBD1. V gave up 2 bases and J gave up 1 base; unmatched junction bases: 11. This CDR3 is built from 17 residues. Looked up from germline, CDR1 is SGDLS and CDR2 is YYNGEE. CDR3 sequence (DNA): TGTGCCAGCAGCGTCACAGGGGCACATATCCCGAACACTGAAGCTTTCTTT. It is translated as CASSVTGAHIPNTEAFF.

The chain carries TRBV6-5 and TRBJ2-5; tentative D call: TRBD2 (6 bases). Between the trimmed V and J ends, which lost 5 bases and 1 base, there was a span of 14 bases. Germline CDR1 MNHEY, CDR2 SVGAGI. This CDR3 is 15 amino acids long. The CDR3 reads CASSPLMGGQETQYF. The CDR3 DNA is TGTGCCAGCAGTCCCCTTATGGGGGGCCAAGAGACCCAGTACTTC.

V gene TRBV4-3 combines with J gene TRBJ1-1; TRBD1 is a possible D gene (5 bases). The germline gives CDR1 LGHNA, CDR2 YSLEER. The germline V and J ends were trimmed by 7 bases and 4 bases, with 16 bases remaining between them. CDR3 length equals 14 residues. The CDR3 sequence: CASNPTAGVTEAFF. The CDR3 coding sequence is TGCGCCAGCAACCCGACGGCGGGGGTCACTGAAGCTTTCTTT.

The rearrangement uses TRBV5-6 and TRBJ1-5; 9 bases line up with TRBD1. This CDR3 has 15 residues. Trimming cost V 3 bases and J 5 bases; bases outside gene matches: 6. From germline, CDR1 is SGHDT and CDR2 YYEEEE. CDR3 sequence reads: CASSYWTGEDQPQHF. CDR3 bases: TGTGCCAGCAGCTACTGGACAGGGGAAGATCAGCCCCAGCATTTT.

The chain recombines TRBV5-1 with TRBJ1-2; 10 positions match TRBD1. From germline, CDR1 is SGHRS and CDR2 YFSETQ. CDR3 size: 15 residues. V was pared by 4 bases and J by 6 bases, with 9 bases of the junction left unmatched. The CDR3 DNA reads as TGCGCCAGCAGCGTCTCTAGGACAGGGGGAGATGGCTACACCTTC. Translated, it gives CASSVSRTGGDGYTF.

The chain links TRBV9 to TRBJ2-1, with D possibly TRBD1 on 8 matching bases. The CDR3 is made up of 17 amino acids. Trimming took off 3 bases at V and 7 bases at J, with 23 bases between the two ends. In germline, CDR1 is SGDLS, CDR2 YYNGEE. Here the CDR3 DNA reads TGTGCCAGCAGCGCGGGGAGGGGGACAGGCCTTAAAAATGAGCAGTTCTTC. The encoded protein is CASSAGRGTGLKNEQFF.

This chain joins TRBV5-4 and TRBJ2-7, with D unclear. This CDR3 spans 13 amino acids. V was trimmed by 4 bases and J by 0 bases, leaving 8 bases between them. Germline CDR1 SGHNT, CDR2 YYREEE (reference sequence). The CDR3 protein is CASSRRSSYEQYV. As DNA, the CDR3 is TGTGCCAGCAGCCGACGTAGCTCCTACGAGCAGTACGTC.

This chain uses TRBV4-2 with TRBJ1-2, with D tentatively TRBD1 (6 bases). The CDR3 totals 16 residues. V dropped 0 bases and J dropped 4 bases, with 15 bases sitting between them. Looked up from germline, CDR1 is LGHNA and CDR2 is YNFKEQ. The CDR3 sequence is CASSQDPRTGFYGYTF. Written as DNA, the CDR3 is TGTGCCAGCAGCCAAGATCCTCGAACAGGGTTCTATGGCTACACCTTC.

CDR3 amino acids: CASSDHSIELNYGYTF. Here the CDR3 DNA reads TGTGCCAGCAGCGATCACAGCATAGAATTAAACTATGGCTACACCTTC. V and J are TRBV9 and TRBJ1-2; D gene ambiguous. Per germline, CDR1 SGDLS and CDR2 YYNGEE. The ends were cut back, 3 bases at V and 2 bases at J, with 17 bases in the middle. This CDR3 region has 16 residues.

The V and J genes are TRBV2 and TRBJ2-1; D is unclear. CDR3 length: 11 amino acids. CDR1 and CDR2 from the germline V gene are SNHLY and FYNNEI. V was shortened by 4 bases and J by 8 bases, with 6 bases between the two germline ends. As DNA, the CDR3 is TGTGCCAGCAGTGCCCAGGATGAGCAGTTCTTC. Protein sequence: CASSAQDEQFF. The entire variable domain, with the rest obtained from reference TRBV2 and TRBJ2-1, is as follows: EPEVTQTPSHQVTQMGQEVILRCVPISNHLYFYWYRQILGQKVEFLVSFYNNEISEKSEIFDDQFSVERPDGSNFTLKIRSTKLEDSAMYFCASSAQDEQFFGPGTRLTVL.

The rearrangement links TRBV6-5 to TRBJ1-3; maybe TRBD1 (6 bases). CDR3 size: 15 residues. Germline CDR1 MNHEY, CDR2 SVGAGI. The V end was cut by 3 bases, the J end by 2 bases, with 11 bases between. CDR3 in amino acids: CASSYMGAPGNTIYF. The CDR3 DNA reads TGTGCCAGCAGTTATATGGGGGCGCCTGGAAACACCATATATTTT.

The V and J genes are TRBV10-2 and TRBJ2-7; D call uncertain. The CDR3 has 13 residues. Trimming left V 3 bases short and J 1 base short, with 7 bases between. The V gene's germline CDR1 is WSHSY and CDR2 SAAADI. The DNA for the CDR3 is TGCGCCAGCAGTGACCCCATTTCCTACGAGCAGTACTTC. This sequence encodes CASSDPISYEQYF.

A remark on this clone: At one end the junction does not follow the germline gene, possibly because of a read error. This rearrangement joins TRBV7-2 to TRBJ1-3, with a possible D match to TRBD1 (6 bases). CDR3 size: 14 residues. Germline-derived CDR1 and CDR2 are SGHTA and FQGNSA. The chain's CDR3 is CASRLGTGWDTIYF. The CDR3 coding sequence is TGTGCCAGCAGGTTAGGCACAGGGTGGGACACCATATATTTT.

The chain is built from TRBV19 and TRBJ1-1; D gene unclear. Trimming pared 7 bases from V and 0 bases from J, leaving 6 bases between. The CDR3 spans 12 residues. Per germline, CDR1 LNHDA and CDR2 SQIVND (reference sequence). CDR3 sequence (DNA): TGTGCCAGTATTGGAGTGAACACTGAAGCTTTCTTT. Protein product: CASIGVNTEAFF. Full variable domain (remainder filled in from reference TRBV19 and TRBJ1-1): DGGITQSPKYLFRKEGQNVTLSCEQNLNHDAMYWYRQDPGQGLRLIYYSQIVNDFQKGDIAEGYSVSREKKESFPLTVTSAQKNPTAFYLCASIGVNTEAFFGQGTRLTVV.

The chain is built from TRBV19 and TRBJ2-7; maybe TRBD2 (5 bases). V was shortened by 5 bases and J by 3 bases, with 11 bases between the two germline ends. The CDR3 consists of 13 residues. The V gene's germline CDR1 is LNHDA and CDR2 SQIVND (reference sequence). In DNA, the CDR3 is TGTGCCAGTAGTTGGAGCAGCGGCTACGAGCAGTACGTC. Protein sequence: CASSWSSGYEQYV.

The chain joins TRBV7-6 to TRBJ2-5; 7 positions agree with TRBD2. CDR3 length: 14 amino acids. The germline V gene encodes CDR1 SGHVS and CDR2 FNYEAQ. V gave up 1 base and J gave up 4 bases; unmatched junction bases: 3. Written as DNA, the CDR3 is TGTGCCAGCAGCTTAGTGGGGGGGGGAGAGACCCAGTACTTC. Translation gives CASSLVGGGETQYF.

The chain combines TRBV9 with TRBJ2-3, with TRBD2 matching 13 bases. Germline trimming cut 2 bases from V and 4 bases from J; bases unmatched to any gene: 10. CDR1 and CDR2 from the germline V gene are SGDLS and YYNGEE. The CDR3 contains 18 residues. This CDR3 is CASSVGLAGLMRADTQYF. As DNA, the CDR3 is TGTGCCAGCAGCGTGGGACTAGCGGGGTTGATGAGGGCAGATACGCAGTATTTT.

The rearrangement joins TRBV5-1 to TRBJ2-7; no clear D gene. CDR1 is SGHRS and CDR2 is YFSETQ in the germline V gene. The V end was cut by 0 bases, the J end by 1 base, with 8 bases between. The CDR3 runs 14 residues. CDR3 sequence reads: CASSLVFGSYEQYF. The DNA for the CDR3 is TGCGCCAGCAGCTTGGTTTTCGGTTCCTACGAGCAGTACTTC.

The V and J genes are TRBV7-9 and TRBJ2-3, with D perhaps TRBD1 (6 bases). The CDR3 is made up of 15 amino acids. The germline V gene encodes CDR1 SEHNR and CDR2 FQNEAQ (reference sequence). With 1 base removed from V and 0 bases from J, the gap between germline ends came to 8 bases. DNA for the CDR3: TGTGCCAGCAGCTTAGGGGGGCATAGCACAGATACGCAGTATTTT. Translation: CASSLGGHSTDTQYF. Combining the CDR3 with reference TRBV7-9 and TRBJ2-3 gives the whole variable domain DTGVSQNPRHKITKRGQNVTFRCDPISEHNRLYWYRQTLGQGPEFLTYFQNEAQLEKSRLLSDRFSAERPKGSFSTLEIQRTEQGDSAMYLCASSLGGHSTDTQYFGPGTRLTVL.